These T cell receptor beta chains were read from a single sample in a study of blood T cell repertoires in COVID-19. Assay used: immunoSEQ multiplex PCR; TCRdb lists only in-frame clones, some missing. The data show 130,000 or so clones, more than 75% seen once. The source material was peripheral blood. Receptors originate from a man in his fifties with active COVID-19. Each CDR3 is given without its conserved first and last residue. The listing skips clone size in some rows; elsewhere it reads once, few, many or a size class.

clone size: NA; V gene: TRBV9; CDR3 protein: ASSPGTGGLTEAF
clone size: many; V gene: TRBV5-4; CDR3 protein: ASSYGTLVQETQY
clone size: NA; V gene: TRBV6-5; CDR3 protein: ASSPWTRNTGELF
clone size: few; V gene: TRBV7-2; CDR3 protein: ASSLDGRGGNSPLH
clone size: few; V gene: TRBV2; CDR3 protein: ASLTGSHGEKLF
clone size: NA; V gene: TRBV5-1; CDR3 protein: ASSLLAGVGNEKLF
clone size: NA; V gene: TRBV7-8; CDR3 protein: ASSQDTISYEQY
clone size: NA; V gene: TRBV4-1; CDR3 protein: ASSHVSADYTDTQY
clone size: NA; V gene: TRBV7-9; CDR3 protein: ASSLEIVVNTEAF
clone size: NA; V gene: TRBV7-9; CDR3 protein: ASSPRLRLVRELYTEAF
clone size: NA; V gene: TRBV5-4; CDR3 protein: ASSFRAPGNTIY
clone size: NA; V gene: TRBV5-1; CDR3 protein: ASRPAGTDYGYT
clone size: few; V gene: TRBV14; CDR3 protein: ASSRGGEKETQY
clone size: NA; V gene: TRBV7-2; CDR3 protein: ASSLILTGQGNEKLF
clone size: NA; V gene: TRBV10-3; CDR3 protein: AISESRVQNTEAF
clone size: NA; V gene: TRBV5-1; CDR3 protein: ASSLEGARGETQY
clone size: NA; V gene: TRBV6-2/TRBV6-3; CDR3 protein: ASSPGTRGAYEQY
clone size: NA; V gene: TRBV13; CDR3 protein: ASSSREGLSYEQY
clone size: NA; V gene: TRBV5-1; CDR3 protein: ASHLYQYNEQF
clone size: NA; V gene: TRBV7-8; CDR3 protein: ASSRDRGSTGELF
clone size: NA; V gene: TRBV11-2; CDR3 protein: ASSLDDRGNNEQF
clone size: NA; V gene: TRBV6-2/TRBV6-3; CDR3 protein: ASSYWRAGANVLT
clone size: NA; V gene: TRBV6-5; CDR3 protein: ASTRQVAGGTEAF
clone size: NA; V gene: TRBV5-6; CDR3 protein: ASSIGTVPNSPLH
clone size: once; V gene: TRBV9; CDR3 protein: ASSPLGGGKSYEQY
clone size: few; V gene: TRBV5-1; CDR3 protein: ASSLARGLGTGELF
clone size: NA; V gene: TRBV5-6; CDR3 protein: ASSYGGPVETQY
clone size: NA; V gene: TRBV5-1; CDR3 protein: ASSRSTGGANTGELF
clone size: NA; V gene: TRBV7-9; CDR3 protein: ASSLGQGADEKLF
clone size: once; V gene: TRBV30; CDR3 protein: AWSVFGARGKGYT
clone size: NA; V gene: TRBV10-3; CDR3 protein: ASIGTSNTGELF
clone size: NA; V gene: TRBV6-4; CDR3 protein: ASSELAGGRDTQY
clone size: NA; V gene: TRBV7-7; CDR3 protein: ASISRERITF
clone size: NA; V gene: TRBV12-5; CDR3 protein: ASGLATGGTSEAF
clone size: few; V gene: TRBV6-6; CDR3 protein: ASSRGLNTGELF
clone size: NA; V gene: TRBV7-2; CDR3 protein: ASSLDGVGGTQY
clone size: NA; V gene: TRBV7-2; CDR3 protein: ASSPGMRGGRLAYEQY
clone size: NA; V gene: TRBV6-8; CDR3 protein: ASSKTGNEQY
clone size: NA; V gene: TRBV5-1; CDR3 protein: ASSFRGSISGANVLT
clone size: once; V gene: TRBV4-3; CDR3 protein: ASSRWAGGPDTQY
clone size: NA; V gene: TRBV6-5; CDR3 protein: ASSYSLTNSPLH
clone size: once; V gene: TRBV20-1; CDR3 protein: SARQGGEQY
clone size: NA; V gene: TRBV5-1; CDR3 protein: ASSLGQGDGYT
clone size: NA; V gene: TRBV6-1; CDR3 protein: ASSENRDTYQETQY
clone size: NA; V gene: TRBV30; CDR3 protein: AWSIVTPGREQY